This TCR beta chain is from a study of shared clonotypes between healthy human individuals. The method was immunoSEQ multiplex PCR; TCRdb's version includes in-frame clones alone and lacks a portion of them. The sample has some 580,000 clones, roughly 98% seen once; the top ten hold 0.25% to 0.35%. CD45RO-negative CD8 cells positively selected for CCR7 made up the naive population, which excluded terminally differentiated effector memory CD45RA+ cells. The sample taken for sequencing was naive CD8+ T cells sorted from blood. The sequence was collected from a young man in good health.

The CDR3 nucleotides read TGTGCCAGCAGCCCAAGAGAACATGGCTACACCTTC. Its translation is CASSPREHGYTF. The chain joins TRBV9 to TRBJ1-2; D remains unclear. Between the trimmed V and J ends, which lost 4 bases and 6 bases, there was a span of 10 bases. Germline CDR1 reads SGDLS; CDR2 reads YYNGEE. The CDR3 contains 12 residues.